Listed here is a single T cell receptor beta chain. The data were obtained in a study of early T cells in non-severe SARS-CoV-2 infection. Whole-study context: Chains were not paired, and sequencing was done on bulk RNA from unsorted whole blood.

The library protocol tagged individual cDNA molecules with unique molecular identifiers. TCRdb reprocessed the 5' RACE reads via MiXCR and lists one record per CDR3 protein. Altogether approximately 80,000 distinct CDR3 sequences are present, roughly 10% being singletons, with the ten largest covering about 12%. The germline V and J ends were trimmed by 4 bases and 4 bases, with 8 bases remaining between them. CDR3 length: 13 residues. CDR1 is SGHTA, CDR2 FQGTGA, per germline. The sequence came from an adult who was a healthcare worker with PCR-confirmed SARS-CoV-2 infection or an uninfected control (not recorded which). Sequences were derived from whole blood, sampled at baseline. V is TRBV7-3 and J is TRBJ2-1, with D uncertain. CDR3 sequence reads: CASSSEFYNEQFF. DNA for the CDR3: TGTGCCAGCAGCTCAGAGTTTTACAATGAGCAGTTCTTC.